This T cell receptor (beta chain) was found in a study of shared clonotypes between healthy human individuals. Overall study: Donor ages ranged 18 to 49 years: two women, three men. Each donor contributed plates that comprised three CD4 naive, three CD4 memory, two CD8 naive and one CD8 memory.

CD8 cells regarded as naive lacked CD45RO, were positively chosen for CCR7, and omitted terminally differentiated effector memory CD45RA+ cells. Trimming left V 2 bases short and J 3 bases short, with 17 bases between. Germline values: CDR1 SGHTA, CDR2 FQGNSA. This CDR3 has 16 residues. Across several immunoSEQ plates, the genomic DNA of each subset was split evenly. Sequencing was performed with immunoSEQ multiplex PCR; in TCRdb, only in-frame clones are kept and a portion is missing. The data hold millions of clones, with approximately 94% observed a single time. The chain has TRBV7-2 and TRBJ2-7; D is perhaps TRBD2 (6 bases). The sample comprised naive CD8+ T cells sorted from blood. The receptor's source is a man between 18 and 35 years old in good health. The CDR3 loop reads CASSLLILAEDYEQYF. CDR3 sequence (DNA): TGTGCCAGCAGCTTATTGATCTTAGCGGAGGACTACGAGCAGTACTTC.